This T cell receptor beta chain was documented in a study of T cell responses to AZD1222 COVID-19 vaccine. Germline V lookup: CDR1 MNHEY, CDR2 SVGAGI. Deletions cut 7 bases from V and 0 bases from J, with 7 bases between. This CDR3 is 13 amino acids long. Clones were sequenced by immunoSEQ multiplex PCR, and TCRdb holds only the in-frame ones, with some missing. The data show several thousand clones, with about 90% seen just once and just over 15% held by the top ten. Recipients boosted at about 4 weeks or about 12 weeks are pooled. The material sequenced was peripheral blood, taken 28 days after the second AZD1222 dose. This chain connects TRBV6-5 to TRBJ2-1; unclear D gene. This sequence was found in an adult who received the AZD1222 COVID-19 vaccine. The chain's CDR3 is CASTRSSYNEQFF. The CDR3 bases are TGTGCCAGCACCCGTAGCTCCTACAATGAGCAGTTCTTC.